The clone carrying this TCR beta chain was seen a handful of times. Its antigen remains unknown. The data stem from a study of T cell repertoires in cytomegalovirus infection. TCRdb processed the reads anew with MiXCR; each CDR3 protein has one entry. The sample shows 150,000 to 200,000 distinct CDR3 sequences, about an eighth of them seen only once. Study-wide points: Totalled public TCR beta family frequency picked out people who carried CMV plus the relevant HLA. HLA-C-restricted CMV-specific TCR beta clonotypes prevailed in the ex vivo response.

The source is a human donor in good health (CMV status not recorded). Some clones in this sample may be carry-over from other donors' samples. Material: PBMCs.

CDR3 bases: TGCAGCGCCCCTTACAGGGGAGATACGCAGTATTTT. Amino acid sequence: CSAPYRGDTQYF. This chain connects TRBV29-1 to TRBJ2-3; 7 bases are shared with TRBD1. The CDR3 sequence is 12 residues long. V was clipped by 7 bases and J by 5 bases; unmatched bases: 6. In germline, CDR1 is SQVTM, CDR2 ANQGSEA.